The next 12 T cell receptor beta chains were all read from a single sample in a study of blood T cell repertoires in COVID-19. Assay: immunoSEQ multiplex PCR; the TCRdb copy retains only in-frame clones and omits some. Counted here are more than 120,000 clones, more than 75% occurring once; the ten biggest clones make up over 8.5%. The sample was peripheral blood. The receptors were gathered from a woman between 50 and 59 years old with active or convalescent COVID-19.

The gene calls are TRBV19 and TRBJ2-3, with D perhaps matching TRBD2 (7 bases). V was clipped by 6 bases and J by 4 bases, with 14 bases between them. The CDR3 spans 14 residues. Germline V gives CDR1 LNHDA, CDR2 SQIVND (reference sequence). The CDR3, as DNA: TGTGCCAGTAGCATCGGGGGGCCCCCAGATACGCAGTATTTT. Its protein is CASSIGGPPDTQYF.

CDR3 sequence reads: CASSSTQGNYGYTF. The CDR3 bases are TGTGCCAGCAGTTCCACCCAGGGAAACTATGGCTACACCTTC. V gene TRBV6-2 or TRBV6-3 combines with J gene TRBJ1-2; D perhaps matches TRBD1 (5 bases). The CDR3 contains 14 residues. V shed 4 bases and J shed 2 bases, with 11 bases lying between them. The germline V gene has CDR1 MNHEY and CDR2 SVGEGT.

The chain employs TRBV7-9 and TRBJ1-2; 9 bases map to TRBD1. The germline CDR1 and CDR2 sequences are SEHNR and FQNEAQ (reference sequence). The CDR3 runs 16 residues. V lost 3 bases to trimming and J lost 6 bases; unmatched junction nucleotides: 11. The CDR3 DNA sequence: TGTGCCAGCAGCTTCGGATTAGACAGGGGGAAGGATGGCTACACCTTC. The encoded protein is CASSFGLDRGKDGYTF.

This chain uses TRBV6-5 with TRBJ1-2; D is ambiguous. This CDR3 is 13 amino acids long. CDR1 is MNHEY and CDR2 is SVGAGI in the germline V gene. The V and J ends lost 5 bases and 4 bases respectively, with 11 bases between them. CDR3 DNA: TGTGCCAGCAGTACCGTAACGGGCTATGGCTACACCTTC. The encoded protein is CASSTVTGYGYTF.

The chain joins TRBV7-3 to TRBJ2-2; D is ambiguous. Deletions cut 5 bases from V and 7 bases from J, with 5 bases between. The CDR3 consists of 11 residues. Per the germline V gene, CDR1 is SGHTA and CDR2 is FQGTGA. As DNA, the CDR3 is TGTGCCAGCAGCATCGGCGGGGAGCTGTTTTTT. Protein product: CASSIGGELFF.

The chain's CDR3 is CASRSGQGTIGELFF. CDR3 nucleotide sequence: TGTGCCAGCAGATCTGGACAGGGGACAATCGGGGAGCTGTTTTTT. This chain uses TRBV6-5 with TRBJ2-2; 9 bases match TRBD1. Trimming removed 6 bases from V and 7 bases from J; junction bases left unmatched: 9. CDR3 length: 15 residues. CDR1 is MNHEY and CDR2 is SVGAGI in the germline V gene.

This clone was seen a single time. This chain uses TRBV7-9 with TRBJ2-7; D is undetermined. In germline, CDR1 is SEHNR, CDR2 FQNEAQ (reference sequence). V lost 2 bases to trimming and J lost 5 bases, with 16 bases between them. This CDR3 region has 15 residues. CDR3 nucleotides: TGTGCCAGCAGCTTACCCTCTAGTGGTTCGGACGAGCAGTACTTC. It yields the protein CASSLPSSGSDEQYF.

The chain joins TRBV7-2 to TRBJ2-5; TRBD2 aligns across 13 bases. The CDR3 runs 17 residues. Germline CDR1 reads SGHTA; CDR2 reads FQGNSA. J lost 1 base, V lost 5 bases, and 7 bases had no gene match. The CDR3 region has the DNA TGTGCCAGCAGCACGCGACTAGCGGGGGGCACCCAAGAGACCCAGTACTTC. Translated: CASSTRLAGGTQETQYF.

This chain connects TRBV6-2 or TRBV6-3 to TRBJ1-5, with D perhaps matching TRBD1 (5 bases). Germline CDR1 is MNHEY and CDR2 is SVGEGT. V dropped 3 bases and J dropped 7 bases, with 16 bases sitting between them. This CDR3 contains 15 residues. CDR3 sequence reads: CASSYGGAGGQPQHF. The CDR3 nucleotides are TGTGCCAGCAGTTATGGCGGGGCCGGAGGGCAGCCCCAGCATTTT.

The CDR3 coding sequence is TGTGCCATCAGTGTTGGAGGCCAGGTCGGAAACACCATATATTTT. The encoded protein is CAISVGGQVGNTIYF. The chain joins TRBV10-3 to TRBJ1-3, with D hard to call. V dropped 4 bases and J dropped 4 bases, with 14 bases sitting between them. Germline values: CDR1 ENHRY, CDR2 SYGVKD. The CDR3 extends over 15 amino acids.

This sequence joins TRBV29-1 and TRBJ1-4; 10 bases match TRBD1. Trimming removed 7 bases from V and 6 bases from J; junction bases left unmatched: 5. Germline V lookup: CDR1 SQVTM, CDR2 ANQGSEA. This CDR3 is built from 13 residues. The CDR3 coding sequence is TGCAGCGGACAGGGGGCGCGGGATGAAAAACTGTTTTTT. It specifies CSGQGARDEKLFF.

Here the CDR3 DNA reads TGTGCCAGCAGTTTAGGCGGCTCTCCTGGAAACACCATATATTTT. Residues: CASSLGGSPGNTIYF. This chain links TRBV28 with TRBJ1-3; D is unclear. Germline lookup yields CDR1 MDHEN and CDR2 SYDVKM. The CDR3 length is 15 residues. V lost 2 bases and J lost 2, with 10 bases in between.